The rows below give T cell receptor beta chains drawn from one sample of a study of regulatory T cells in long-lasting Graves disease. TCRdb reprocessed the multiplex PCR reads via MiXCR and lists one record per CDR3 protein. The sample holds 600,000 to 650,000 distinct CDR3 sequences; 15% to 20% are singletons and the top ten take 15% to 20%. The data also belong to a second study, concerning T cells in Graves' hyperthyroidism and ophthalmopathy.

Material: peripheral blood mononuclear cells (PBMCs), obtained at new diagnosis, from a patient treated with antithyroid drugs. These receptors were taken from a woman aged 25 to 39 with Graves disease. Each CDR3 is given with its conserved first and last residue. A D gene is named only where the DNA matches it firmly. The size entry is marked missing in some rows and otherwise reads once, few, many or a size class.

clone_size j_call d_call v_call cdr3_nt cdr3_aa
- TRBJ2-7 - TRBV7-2 TGTGCCAGCACCTCTTCTGGGGGGCTGGGGGAGCAGTACTTC CASTSSGGLGEQYF
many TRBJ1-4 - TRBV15 TGTGCCACCAGCAGAGAGAACAGGGCGCCTAATGAAAAACTGTTTTTT CATSRENRAPNEKLFF
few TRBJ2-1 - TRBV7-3 TGTGCCAGCAGCCTGACCTCGTGGGAAGGTGAGCAGTTCTTC CASSLTSWEGEQFF
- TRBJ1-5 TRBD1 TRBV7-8 TGTGCCAGCAGCCGATTTAAGGGGTCAGGGGGGGATCAGCCCCAGCATTTT CASSRFKGSGGDQPQHF
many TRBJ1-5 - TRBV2 TGTGCCAGCAGTGAGAGTTGGAATAGCAATCAGCCCCAGCATTTT CASSESWNSNQPQHF
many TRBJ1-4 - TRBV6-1 TGTGCCAGCACGGGAACGGCGACTAATGAAAAACTGTTTTTT CASTGTATNEKLFF
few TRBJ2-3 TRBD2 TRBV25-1 TGTGCCAGCAGTCGGGCGGGGGGGGGCACAGATACGCAGTATTTT CASSRAGGGTDTQYF
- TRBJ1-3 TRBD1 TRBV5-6 TGTGCCAGCAGCTTTCCAAGACAGGGTAGGAGTAACACCATATATTTT CASSFPRQGRSNTIYF
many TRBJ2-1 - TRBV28 TGTGCCAGCAGTTCCTTCCTGGAGAACAATGAGCAGTTCTTC CASSSFLENNEQFF
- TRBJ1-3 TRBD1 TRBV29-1 TGCAGCGCGGGAGGGGGCGGAAACACCATATATTTT CSAGGGGNTIYF
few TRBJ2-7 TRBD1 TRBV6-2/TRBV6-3 TGTGCCAGCAGTAGACGACAGGGCTACGAGCAGTACTTC CASSRRQGYEQYF
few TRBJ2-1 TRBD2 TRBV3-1 TGTGCCAGCAGCCAAGGGACTAGCGGGAGGGGCAATGAGCAGTTCTTC CASSQGTSGRGNEQFF
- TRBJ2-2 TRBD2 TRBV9 TGTGCCAGCAGCGTAGGGGGCGGGAGTACCGCCGGGGAGCTGTTTTTT CASSVGGGSTAGELFF
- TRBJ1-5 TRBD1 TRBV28 TGTGCCAGCAGTTCGACCGACATAGCGGACAGGGATAATCAGCCCCAGCATTTT CASSSTDIADRDNQPQHF
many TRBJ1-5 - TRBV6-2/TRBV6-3 TGTGCCAGCAGTTACTCGGTGGGGGATAGTCAGCCCCAGCATTTT CASSYSVGDSQPQHF
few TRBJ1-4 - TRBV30 TGTGTCGTATACTCGGCTAATGAAAAACTGTTTTTT CVVYSANEKLFF
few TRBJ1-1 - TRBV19 TGTGCCAGTAGTACCCAGGTGGGGGGTCCTGAAGCTTTCTTT CASSTQVGGPEAFF
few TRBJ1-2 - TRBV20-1 TGCAGTGCTAGAGTACAGGATCTTTACGCCTATGGCTACACCTTC CSARVQDLYAYGYTF
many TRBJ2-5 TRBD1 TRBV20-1 TGCAGTGCTAGAGGGACAGGGCGAGAGACCCAGTACTTC CSARGTGRETQYF
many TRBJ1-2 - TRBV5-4 TGTGCCAGCAGCCTAGGATCGCACGGGGGCTACACCTTC CASSLGSHGGYTF
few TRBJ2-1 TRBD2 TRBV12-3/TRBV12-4 TGTGCCAGCAGCCCTGGACTAGCGGGAGGGGTTGAGCAGTTCTTC CASSPGLAGGVEQFF
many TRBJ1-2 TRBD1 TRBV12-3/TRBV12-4 TGTGCCAGCAGTTCCCATCAGGGGGCTGGTGGCTACACCTTC CASSSHQGAGGYTF
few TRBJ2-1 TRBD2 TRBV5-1 TGCGCCAGCAGCTTCAGCGGGGTTCCCTACAATGAGCAGTTCTTC CASSFSGVPYNEQFF
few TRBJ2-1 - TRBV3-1 TGTGCCAGCAGCCAAGAACTAGCTCTCGGGGATGAGCAGTTCTTC CASSQELALGDEQFF
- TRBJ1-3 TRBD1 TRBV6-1 TGTGCCAGCAGTGAATCACTCGGGACAGGCTCAAACACCATATATTTT CASSESLGTGSNTIYF
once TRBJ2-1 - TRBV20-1 TGCAGTGCTAGAAAAACAGGGTTCACCTACAATGAGCAGTTCTTC CSARKTGFTYNEQFF
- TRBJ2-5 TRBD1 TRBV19 TGTGCCAGTAATCCGACAGGGGGTGGAGAGACCCGGTACTTC CASNPTGGGETRYF
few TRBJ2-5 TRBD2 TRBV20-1 TGCAGTGCTAGTGTTCCGGGCAGGGAGGGGACCCAGTACTTC CSASVPGREGTQYF
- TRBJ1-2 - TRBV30 TGTGCCTGGAGCCCTTCGGGCCTTCCCCATGGCTACACCTTC CAWSPSGLPHGYTF
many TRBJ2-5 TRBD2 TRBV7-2 TGTGCCAGCAGCTCGAGTTCTGGCGGGAGGCCCCTATTCCAGTACTTC CASSSSSGGRPLFQYF
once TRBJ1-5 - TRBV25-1 TGTGCCAGCAGTGCCTGGGCATCCAATCAGCCCCAGCATTTT CASSAWASNQPQHF
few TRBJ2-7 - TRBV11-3 TGTGCCAGCAGCTTATTAGATGGCTACGAGCAGTACTTC CASSLLDGYEQYF
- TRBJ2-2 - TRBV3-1 TGTGCCAGCAGCCAAGATTTAGGAAGGAGCGGGGAGCTGTTTTTT CASSQDLGRSGELFF
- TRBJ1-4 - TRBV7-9 TGTGCCAGCAGTCGCTCTCGTTCTAATGAAAAACTGTTTTTT CASSRSRSNEKLFF
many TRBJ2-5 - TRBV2 TGTGCCAGCAGTGACTCAGGGGAGGGGGTGGAGACCCAGTACTTC CASSDSGEGVETQYF
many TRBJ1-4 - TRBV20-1 TGCAGTGCTGTATCCGGGGTCGCAGGGGAAAAACTGTTTTTT CSAVSGVAGEKLFF
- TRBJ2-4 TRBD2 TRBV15 TGTGCCACCAGCAGAGATCAGAGGGAGGGCCAAAACATTCAGTACTTC CATSRDQREGQNIQYF
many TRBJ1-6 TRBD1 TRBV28 TGTGCCAGCAGTCGACAGGGGTCAATCTCACCCCTCCACTTT CASSRQGSISPLHF
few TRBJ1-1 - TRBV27 TGTGCCAGCAGGGGAATTACTGAAGCTTTCTTT CASRGITEAFF
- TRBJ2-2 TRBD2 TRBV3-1 TGTGCCAGCAGCCAACCCCCGGGAGCGGGACGGACCGGGGAGCTGTTTTTT CASSQPPGAGRTGELFF
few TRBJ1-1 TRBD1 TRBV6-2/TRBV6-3 TGTGCCAGCAATTACAGGGGGGTGAACACTGAAGCTTTCTTT CASNYRGVNTEAFF
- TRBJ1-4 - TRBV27 TGTGCCAGCAGTTTGGCTGGGGTGGGTGAAGAACTGTTTTTT CASSLAGVGEELFF
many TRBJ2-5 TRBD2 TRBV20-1 TGCAGTGCTCCACCAGCGGGAGGGGAAAAAGAGACCCAGTACTTC CSAPPAGGEKETQYF
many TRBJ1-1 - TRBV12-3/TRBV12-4 TGTGCCAGCAGAGGGGGTATTGGAGCTTTCTTT CASRGGIGAFF
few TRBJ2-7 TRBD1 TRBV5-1 TGCGCCAGCAGCGCATGGACAGGGTTGGGTATTCCTCGGGAGCAGTACTTC CASSAWTGLGIPREQYF
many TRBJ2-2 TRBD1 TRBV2 TGTGCCAGCAGGGTCCAAGGGACAGTGTTTAGCGGGGAGCTGTTTTTT CASRVQGTVFSGELFF
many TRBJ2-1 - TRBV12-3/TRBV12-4 TGTGCCAGCAGCCTGACGGTCGGGAACAATGAGCAGTTCTTC CASSLTVGNNEQFF
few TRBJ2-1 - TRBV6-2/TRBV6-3 TGTGCCAGCGGAAGCAGCTTGTACTCCTACAATGAGCAGTTCTTC CASGSSLYSYNEQFF
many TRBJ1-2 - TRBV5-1 TGCGCCAGCAGCTTGGGCGACCTCGATGGCTACACCTTC CASSLGDLDGYTF
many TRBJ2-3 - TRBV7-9 TGTGCCAGCAGCCAAGGGGTCGCGGACACAGATACGCAGTATTTT CASSQGVADTDTQYF
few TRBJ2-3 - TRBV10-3 TGTGCCATCAGTGATACGGCGGATACGCAGTATTTT CAISDTADTQYF
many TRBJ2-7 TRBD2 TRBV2 TGTGCCAGCAGCGAAGGACTAGCGGGGGTCTACGAGCAGTACTTC CASSEGLAGVYEQYF
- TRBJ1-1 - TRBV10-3 TGTGCCATCAGCGCTAACTCAGGGGAGGAAGCTTTCTTT CAISANSGEEAFF
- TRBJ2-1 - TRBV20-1 TGCAGTGCTAGAGATCGACAGGACGTTTACAATGAGCAGTTCTTC CSARDRQDVYNEQFF
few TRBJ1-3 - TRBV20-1 TGCAGTGCTCGACCATCCGACGGTTCTGGAAACACCATATATTTT CSARPSDGSGNTIYF
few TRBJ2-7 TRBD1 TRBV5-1 TGTGCCAGCAGCAACGACAGGGACGAGCAGTACTTC CASSNDRDEQYF
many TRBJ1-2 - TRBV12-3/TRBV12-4 TGTGCCAGCTCAGCCCCGGGGGGGTTTTCCGGCTACACCTTC CASSAPGGFSGYTF
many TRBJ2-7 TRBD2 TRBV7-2 TGTGCCAGCAGACCTAGCGGGAGCGTTCCCTACGAGCAGTACTTC CASRPSGSVPYEQYF
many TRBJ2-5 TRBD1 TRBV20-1 TGCAGTGCTGTTGGACAGGGGGCTTGGGGGACCCAGTACTTC CSAVGQGAWGTQYF